This T cell receptor beta chain was identified during a study of blood T cell repertoires in COVID-19. Across the study: Spain, Italy and the United States supplied samples that represented acute and convalescent COVID-19. PBMCs, B-cell-depleted T cells, or T cells were the source of the cDNA or gDNA that made up the material.

How the authors handled the data: Estimation of nucleated cell counts relied on the amplification of reference gene primers. Sequencing was performed with immunoSEQ multiplex PCR; in TCRdb, only in-frame clones are kept and a portion is missing. V and J calls and clone size are given by that table; D and trimming were obtained from the DNA. Of around 170,000 clones listed, 83% are singletons. V gave up 0 bases and J gave up 1 base, with 5 bases separating them. Germline V lookup: CDR1 SGHAT, CDR2 FQNNGV. CDR3 length: 14 residues. This chain joins TRBV11-2 and TRBJ2-3; no clear D gene. The TCR originated in a human donor in a cohort sampled during active COVID-19. The sample was peripheral blood. The CDR3 nucleotides read TGTGCCAGCAGCTTAGATCCGGGCACAGATACGCAGTATTTT. This sequence encodes CASSLDPGTDTQYF.